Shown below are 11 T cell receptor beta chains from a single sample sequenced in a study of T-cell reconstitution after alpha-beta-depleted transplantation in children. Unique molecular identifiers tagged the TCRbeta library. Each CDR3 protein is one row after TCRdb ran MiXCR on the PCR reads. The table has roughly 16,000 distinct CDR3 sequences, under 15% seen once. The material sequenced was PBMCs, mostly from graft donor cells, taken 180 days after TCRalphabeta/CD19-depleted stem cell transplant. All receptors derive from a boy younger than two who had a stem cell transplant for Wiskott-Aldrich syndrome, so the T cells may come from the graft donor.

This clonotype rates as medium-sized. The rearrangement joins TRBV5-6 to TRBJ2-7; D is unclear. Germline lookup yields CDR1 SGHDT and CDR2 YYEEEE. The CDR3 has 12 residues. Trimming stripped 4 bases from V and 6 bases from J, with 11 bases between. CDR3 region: CASSRIRGEQYF. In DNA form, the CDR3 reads TGTGCCAGCAGCCGAATACGTGGCGAGCAGTACTTC.

CDR3 coding DNA: TGTGCCAGCAGTTACTTTTTGGGGGGGGAGGGAACTGAAGCTTTCTTT. Translated: CASSYFLGGEGTEAFF. The J gene is TRBJ1-1, the V gene TRBV6-5; D perhaps matches TRBD1 (5 bases). The germline V and J ends were trimmed by 1 base and 5 bases, with 17 bases remaining between them. The CDR3 loop spans 16 amino acids. CDR1 is MNHEY and CDR2 is SVGAGI in the germline V gene.

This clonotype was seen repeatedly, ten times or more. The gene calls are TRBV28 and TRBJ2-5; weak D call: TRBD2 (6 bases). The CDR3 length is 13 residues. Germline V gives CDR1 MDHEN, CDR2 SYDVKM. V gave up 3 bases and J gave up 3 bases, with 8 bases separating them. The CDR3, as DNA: TGTGCCAGCAGTTTGGTAGCGGAAGAGACCCAGTACTTC. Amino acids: CASSLVAEETQYF.

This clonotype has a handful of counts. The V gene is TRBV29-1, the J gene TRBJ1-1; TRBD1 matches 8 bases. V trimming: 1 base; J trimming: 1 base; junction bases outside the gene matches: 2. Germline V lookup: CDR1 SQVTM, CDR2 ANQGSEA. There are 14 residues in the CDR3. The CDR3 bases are TGCAGCGTTGAAGGGGGGACAGGGAACACTGAAGCTTTCTTT. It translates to CSVEGGTGNTEAFF.

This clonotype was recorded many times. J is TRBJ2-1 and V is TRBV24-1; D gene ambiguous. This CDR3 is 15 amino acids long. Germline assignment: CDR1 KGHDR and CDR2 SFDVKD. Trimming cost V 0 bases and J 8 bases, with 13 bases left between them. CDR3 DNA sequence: TGTGCCACCAGTGATTTGTGGCGCAACGGTGATGAGCAGTTCTTC. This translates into CATSDLWRNGDEQFF.

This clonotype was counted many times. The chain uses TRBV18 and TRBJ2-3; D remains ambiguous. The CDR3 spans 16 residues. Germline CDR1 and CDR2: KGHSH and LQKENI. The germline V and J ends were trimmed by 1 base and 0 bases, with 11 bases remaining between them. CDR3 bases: TGTGCCAGCTCACCACAAGAAATCACTAGCACAGATACGCAGTATTTT. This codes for CASSPQEITSTDTQYF. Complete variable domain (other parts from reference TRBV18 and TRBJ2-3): NAGVMQNPRHLVRRRGQEARLRCSPMKGHSHVYWYRQLPEEGLKFMVYLQKENIIDESGMPKERFSAEFPKEGPSILRIQQVVRGDSAAYFCASSPQEITSTDTQYFGPGTRLTVL.

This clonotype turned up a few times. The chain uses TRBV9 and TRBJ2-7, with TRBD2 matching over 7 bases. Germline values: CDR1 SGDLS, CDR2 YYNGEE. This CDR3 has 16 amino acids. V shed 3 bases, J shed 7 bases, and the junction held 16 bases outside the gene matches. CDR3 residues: CASSAEVAGDVREQYF. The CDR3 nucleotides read TGTGCCAGCAGCGCGGAGGTAGCGGGTGACGTTAGGGAGCAGTACTTC. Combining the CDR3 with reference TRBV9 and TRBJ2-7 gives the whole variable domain DSGVTQTPKHLITATGQRVTLRCSPRSGDLSVYWYQQSLDQGLQFLIQYYNGEERAKGNILERFSAQQFPDLHSELNLSSLELGDSALYFCASSAEVAGDVREQYFGPGTRLTVT.

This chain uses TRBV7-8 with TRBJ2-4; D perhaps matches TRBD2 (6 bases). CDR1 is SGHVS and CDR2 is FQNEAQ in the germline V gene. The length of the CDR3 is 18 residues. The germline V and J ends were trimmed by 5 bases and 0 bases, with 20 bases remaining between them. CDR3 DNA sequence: TGTGCCAGCAGCGAGGGGCTCTTGGCGGGATTAGCCAAAAACATTCAGTACTTC. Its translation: CASSEGLLAGLAKNIQYF.

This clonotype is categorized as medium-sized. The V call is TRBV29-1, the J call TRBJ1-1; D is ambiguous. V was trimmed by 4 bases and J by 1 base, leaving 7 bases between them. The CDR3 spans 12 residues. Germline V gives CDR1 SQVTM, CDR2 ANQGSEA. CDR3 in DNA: TGCAGCGTTGCGAACTCGAACACTGAAGCTTTCTTT. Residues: CSVANSNTEAFF. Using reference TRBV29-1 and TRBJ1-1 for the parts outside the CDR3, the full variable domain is SAVISQKPSRDICQRGTSLTIQCQVDSQVTMMFWYRQQPGQSLTLIATANQGSEATYESGFVIDKFPISRPNLTFSTLTVSNMSPEDSSIYLCSVANSNTEAFFGQGTRLTVV.

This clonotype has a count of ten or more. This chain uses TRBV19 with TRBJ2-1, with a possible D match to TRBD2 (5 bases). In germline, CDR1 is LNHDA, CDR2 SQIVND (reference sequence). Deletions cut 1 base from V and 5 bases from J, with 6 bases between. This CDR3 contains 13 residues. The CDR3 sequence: CASSIVEDNEQFF. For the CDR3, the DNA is TGTGCCAGTAGTATAGTGGAGGACAATGAGCAGTTCTTC. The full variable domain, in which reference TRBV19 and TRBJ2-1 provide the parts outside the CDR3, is DGGITQSPKYLFRKEGQNVTLSCEQNLNHDAMYWYRQDPGQGLRLIYYSQIVNDFQKGDIAEGYSVSREKKESFPLTVTSAQKNPTAFYLCASSIVEDNEQFFGPGTRLTVL.

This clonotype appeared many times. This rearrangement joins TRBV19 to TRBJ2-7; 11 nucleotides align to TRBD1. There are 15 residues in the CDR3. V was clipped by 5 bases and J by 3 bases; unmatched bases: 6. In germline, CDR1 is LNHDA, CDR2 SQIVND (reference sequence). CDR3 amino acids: CASSLGQGVLYEQYF. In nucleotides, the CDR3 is TGTGCCAGTAGTTTGGGACAGGGGGTGCTCTACGAGCAGTACTTC.